Listed here is a single TCR beta chain. Trimming took off 0 bases at V and 6 bases at J, with 15 bases between the two ends. CDR1 and CDR2 from the germline V gene are SGDLS and YYNGEE. The CDR3 covers 15 residues. The data are from a study of blood T cell repertoires in COVID-19. Across the study: The origin of the acute and convalescent COVID-19 samples was the United States, Italy and Spain.

The Seattle site enrolled patients during active infection and followed them longitudinally. Original methodology: Nucleated cell counts were estimated from reference gene primer amplification. TCRdb keeps only in-frame clones here, not all; method: immunoSEQ multiplex PCR. That table supplies the V and J calls and clone size; D and trimming were determined from the DNA. The data hold some 300,000 clones, with 90% observed a single time. Sequenced sample: peripheral blood. The chain is built from TRBV9 and TRBJ1-2, with D tentatively TRBD1 (5 bases). The clonotype originates from a woman in her thirties or forties with COVID-19, enrolled during active disease. The CDR3 is CASSVEVRPGDGYTF. For the CDR3, the DNA is TGTGCCAGCAGCGTAGAGGTCCGCCCGGGGGATGGCTACACCTTC.